Listed below are T cell receptor beta chains from one sample, sequenced in a study of T cell responses to AZD1222 COVID-19 vaccine. The protocol was immunoSEQ multiplex PCR, while the TCRdb copy is restricted to in-frame clones and leaves out a portion. This sample carries around 110,000 clones, 87% of them seen once, and the ten largest clones take 7.5% to 8%. Material: peripheral blood, obtained on day 0 of AZD1222 vaccination. The receptors stem from an adult in good health. Both conserved end residues are part of each CDR3. D genes are given only for firm matches. Clone size appears in some rows only: once, few, many, or a class for an expanded clone.

>TRBJ2-7|NA|TRBV7-9|NA
TGTGCCAGCAGACCCCACGGTTTAGGCAAAGGGGAGCAGTACTTC
CASRPHGLGKGEQYF
>TRBJ2-4|NA|TRBV19|NA
TGTGCCAGTACCGGGACACGCCTAGCCAAAAACATTCAGTACTTC
CASTGTRLAKNIQYF
>TRBJ2-5|NA|TRBV9|TRBD2
TGTGCCAGCAGCTCTTGGACTAGCGGGAGCCAAGAGACCCAGTACTTC
CASSSWTSGSQETQYF
>TRBJ2-7|NA|TRBV3-1/TRBV3-2|NA
TGTGCCAGCAGCCAAGATCGGAGGGGATACGAGCAGTACTTC
CASSQDRRGYEQYF
>TRBJ2-7|NA|TRBV9|NA
TGTGCCAGCAGCGTTGGAGGACAGAGCTACGAGCAGTACTTC
CASSVGGQSYEQYF
>TRBJ2-3|NA|TRBV9|TRBD2
TGTGCCAGCAGCACCCCGGGAGGAGGGATTCCCTTGCCAGATACGCAGTATTTT
CASSTPGGGIPLPDTQYF
>TRBJ1-5|few|TRBV4-2|NA
TGTGCCAGCAGCCAAGATGAGAGTCTGGGCGGTCAGCCCCAGCATTTT
CASSQDESLGGQPQHF
>TRBJ1-2|NA|TRBV4-2|NA
TGTGCCAGCAGCCAAGAAAGCACAGGGTCTAACTATGGCTACACCTTC
CASSQESTGSNYGYTF
>TRBJ2-1|once|TRBV7-6|TRBD2
TGTGCCAGCAGCCCTACTAGCGGGAGGGCCGCATCGTACAATGAGCAGTTCTTC
CASSPTSGRAASYNEQFF
>TRBJ2-1|NA|TRBV7-2|NA
TGTGCCAGCAGCTTAGAACCCTGGGGGGCCGAGCAGTTCTTC
CASSLEPWGAEQFF
>TRBJ1-2|NA|TRBV6-4|NA
TGTGCCAGCAGCGAGTGGGGCGGCTATGGCTACACCTTC
CASSEWGGYGYTF
>TRBJ1-6|NA|TRBV27|NA
TGTGCCAGCAGTCTACGGAGAACCCCACTAAATTCACCCCTCCACTTT
CASSLRRTPLNSPLHF